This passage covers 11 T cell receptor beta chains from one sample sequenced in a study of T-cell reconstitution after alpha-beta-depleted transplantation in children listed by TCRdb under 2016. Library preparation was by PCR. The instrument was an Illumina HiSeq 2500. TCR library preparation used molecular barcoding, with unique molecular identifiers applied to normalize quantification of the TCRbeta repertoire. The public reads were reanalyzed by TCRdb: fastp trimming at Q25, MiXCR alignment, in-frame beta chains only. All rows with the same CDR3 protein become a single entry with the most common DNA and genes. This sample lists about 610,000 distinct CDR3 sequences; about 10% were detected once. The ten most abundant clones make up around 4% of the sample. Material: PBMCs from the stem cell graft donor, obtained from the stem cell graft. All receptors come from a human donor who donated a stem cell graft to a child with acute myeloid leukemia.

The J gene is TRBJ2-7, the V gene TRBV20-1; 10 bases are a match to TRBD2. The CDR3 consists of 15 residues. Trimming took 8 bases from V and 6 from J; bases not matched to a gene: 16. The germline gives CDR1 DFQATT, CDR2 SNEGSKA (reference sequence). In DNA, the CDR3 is TGCAGTACCGGTGCGCAGCTAGCGGGAGTAAGCGAGCAGTACTTC. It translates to CSTGAQLAGVSEQYF.

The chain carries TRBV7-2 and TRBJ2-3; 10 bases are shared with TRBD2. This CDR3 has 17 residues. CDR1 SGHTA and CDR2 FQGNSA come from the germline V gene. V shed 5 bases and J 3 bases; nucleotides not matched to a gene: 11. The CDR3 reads CASSRRFSGRGTDTQYF. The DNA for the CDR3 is TGTGCCAGCAGCCGAAGGTTCAGCGGGAGGGGAACAGATACGCAGTATTTT.

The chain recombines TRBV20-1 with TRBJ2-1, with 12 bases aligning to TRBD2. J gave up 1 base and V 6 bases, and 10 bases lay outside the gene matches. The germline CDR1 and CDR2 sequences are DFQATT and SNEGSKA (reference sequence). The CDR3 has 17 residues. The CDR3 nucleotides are TGCAGTGCAAAGACTAGCGGGAGCTCACTTTCCTACAATGAGCAGTTCTTC. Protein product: CSAKTSGSSLSYNEQFF.

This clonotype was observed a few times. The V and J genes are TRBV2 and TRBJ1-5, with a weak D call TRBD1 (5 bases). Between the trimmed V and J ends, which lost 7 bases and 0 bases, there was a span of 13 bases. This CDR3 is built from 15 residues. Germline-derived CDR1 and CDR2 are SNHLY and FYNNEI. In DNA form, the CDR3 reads TGTGCCAGCACCCCGACAGTCGTTAGCAATCAGCCCCAGCATTTT. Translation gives CASTPTVVSNQPQHF.

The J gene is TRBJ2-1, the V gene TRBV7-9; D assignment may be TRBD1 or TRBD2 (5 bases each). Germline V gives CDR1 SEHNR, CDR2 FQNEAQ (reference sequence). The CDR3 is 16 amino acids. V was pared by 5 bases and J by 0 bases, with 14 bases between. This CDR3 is CASSRDGSSSYNEQFF. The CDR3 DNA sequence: TGTGCCAGCAGCCGGGACGGATCGAGCTCCTACAATGAGCAGTTCTTC.

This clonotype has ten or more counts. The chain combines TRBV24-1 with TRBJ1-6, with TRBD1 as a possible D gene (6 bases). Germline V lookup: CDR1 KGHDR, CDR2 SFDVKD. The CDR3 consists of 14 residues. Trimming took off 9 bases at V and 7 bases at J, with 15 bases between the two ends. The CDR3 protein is CATQDRPSNSPLHF. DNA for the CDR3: TGTGCCACCCAAGACAGGCCCTCAAATTCACCCCTCCACTTT.

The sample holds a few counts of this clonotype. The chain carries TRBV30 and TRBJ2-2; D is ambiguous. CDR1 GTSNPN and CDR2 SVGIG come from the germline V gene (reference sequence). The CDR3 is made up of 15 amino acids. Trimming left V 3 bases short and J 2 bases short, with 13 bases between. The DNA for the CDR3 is TGTGCCTGGAGGGGCCCTAACGCAAACACCGGGGAGCTGTTTTTT. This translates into CAWRGPNANTGELFF. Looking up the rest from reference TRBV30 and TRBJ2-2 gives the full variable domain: SQTIHQWPATLVQPVGSPLSLECTVEGTSNPNLYWYRQAAGRGLQLLFYSVGIGQISSEVPQNLSASRPQDRQFILSSKKLLLSDSGFYLCAWRGPNANTGELFFGEGSRLTVL.

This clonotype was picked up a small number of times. This chain's CDR3 is CASSPRREGTQKFF. DNA for the CDR3: TGTGCCAGCAGCCCTAGGAGGGAGGGCACTCAGAAGTTCTTC. This chain joins TRBV12-3 or TRBV12-4 and TRBJ2-1; the match to TRBD2 covers 7 bases. V gave up 6 bases and J gave up 14 bases; unmatched junction bases: 16. This CDR3 spans 14 amino acids.

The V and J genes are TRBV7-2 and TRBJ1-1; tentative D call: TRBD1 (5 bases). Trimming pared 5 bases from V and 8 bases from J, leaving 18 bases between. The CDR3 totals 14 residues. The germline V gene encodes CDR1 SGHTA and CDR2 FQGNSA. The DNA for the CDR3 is TGTGCCAGCAGCCTCACCCCGGGGCCAGGAGAAGCTTTCTTT. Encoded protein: CASSLTPGPGEAFF. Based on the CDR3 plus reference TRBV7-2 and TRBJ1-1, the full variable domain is GAGVSQSPSNKVTEKGKDVELRCDPISGHTALYWYRQSLGQGLEFLIYFQGNSAPDKSGLPSDRFSAERTGGSVSTLTIQRTQQEDSAVYLCASSLTPGPGEAFFGQGTRLTVV.

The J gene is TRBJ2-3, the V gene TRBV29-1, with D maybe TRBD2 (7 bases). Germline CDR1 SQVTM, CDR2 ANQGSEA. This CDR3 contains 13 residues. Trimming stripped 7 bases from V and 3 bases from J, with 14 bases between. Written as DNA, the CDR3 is TGCAGCGACCTACAGGGAGGGACAGATACGCAGTATTTT. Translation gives CSDLQGGTDTQYF.

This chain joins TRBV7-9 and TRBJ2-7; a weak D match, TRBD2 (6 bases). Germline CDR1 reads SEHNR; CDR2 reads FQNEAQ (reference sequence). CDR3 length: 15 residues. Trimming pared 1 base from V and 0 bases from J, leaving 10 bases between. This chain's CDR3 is CASSLGVGLSYEQYF. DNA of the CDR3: TGTGCCAGCAGCTTAGGGGTGGGACTCTCCTACGAGCAGTACTTC.